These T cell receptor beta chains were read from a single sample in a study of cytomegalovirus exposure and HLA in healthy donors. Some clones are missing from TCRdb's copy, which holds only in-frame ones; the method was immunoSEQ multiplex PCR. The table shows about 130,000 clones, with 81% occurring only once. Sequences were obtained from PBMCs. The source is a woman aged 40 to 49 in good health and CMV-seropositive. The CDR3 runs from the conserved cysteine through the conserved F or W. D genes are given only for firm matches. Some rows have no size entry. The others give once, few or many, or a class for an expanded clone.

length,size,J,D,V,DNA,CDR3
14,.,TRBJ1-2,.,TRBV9,TGTGCCAGCAGCGTACCCCCGGGGGGCAATGGCTACACCTTC,CASSVPPGGNGYTF
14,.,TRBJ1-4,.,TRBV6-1,TGTGCCAGCGCCAAATCCAGGGTACGGGAAAAACTGTTTTTT,CASAKSRVREKLFF
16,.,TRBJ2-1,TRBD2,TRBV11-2,TGTGCCAGCAGCTTAACGGGGCGGGGGGGTTACAATGAGCAGTTCTTC,CASSLTGRGGYNEQFF
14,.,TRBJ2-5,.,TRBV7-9,TGTGCCAGCAGCTTGACAGGAGAGAGGGAGACCCAGTACTTC,CASSLTGERETQYF
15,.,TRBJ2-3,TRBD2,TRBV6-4,TGTGCCAGCAGTGAAGGTAGCGGGGGGGCGGATACGCAGTATTTT,CASSEGSGGADTQYF
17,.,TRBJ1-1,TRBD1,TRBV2,TGTGCCAGCAGGAAGACAGGGTCGGAAAGTGTGAACACTGAAGCTTTCTTT,CASRKTGSESVNTEAFF
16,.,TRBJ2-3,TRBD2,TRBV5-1,TGCGCCAGCAGCTTGACTAGCGGGATGGGGTCGGATACGCAGTATTTT,CASSLTSGMGSDTQYF
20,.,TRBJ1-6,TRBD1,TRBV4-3,TGCGCCAGCAGCCAGGGAATCAATAGGGACAGGGGGGCAGCGGATTCACCCCTCCACTTT,CASSQGINRDRGAADSPLHF
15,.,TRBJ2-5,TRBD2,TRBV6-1,TGTGCCAGCAGTGAACTAGCGGGAGGGCAAGAGACCCAGTACTTC,CASSELAGGQETQYF
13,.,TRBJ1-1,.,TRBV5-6,TGTGCCAGCAGCAGGACAGCGAACACTGAAGCTTTCTTT,CASSRTANTEAFF
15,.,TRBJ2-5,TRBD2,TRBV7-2,TGTGCCAGCAGCTTAAGTCGGGAGGCCCAAGAGACCCAGTACTTC,CASSLSREAQETQYF
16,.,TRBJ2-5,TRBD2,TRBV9,TGTGCCAGCAGCGAGGGGGGACTAGCAGTTCAAGAGACCCAGTACTTC,CASSEGGLAVQETQYF
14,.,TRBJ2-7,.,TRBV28,TGTGCCAGCAGTTTAGCGGCAGCTGTCTACGAGCAGTACTTC,CASSLAAAVYEQYF
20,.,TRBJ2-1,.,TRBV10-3,TGTGCCATCAGTGAGTCTGAGGAGACTCTCATTCCACCTGATCACAATGAGCAGTTCTTC,CAISESEETLIPPDHNEQFF
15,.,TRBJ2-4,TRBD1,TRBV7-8,TGTGCCAGCAGCTTAGCTGGGACAGGGAAAAACATTCAGTACTTC,CASSLAGTGKNIQYF
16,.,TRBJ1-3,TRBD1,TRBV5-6,TGTGCCAGCAGCCCAGGGGGCGCGATAACTGGAAACACCATATATTTT,CASSPGGAITGNTIYF
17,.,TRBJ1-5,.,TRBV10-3,TGTGCCATCAGTGAGTCTGCGGGGACTTATAGCAATCAGCCCCAGCATTTT,CAISESAGTYSNQPQHF
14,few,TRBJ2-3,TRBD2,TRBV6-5,TGTGCCAGCAGTATGGGACTAAACACAGATACGCAGTATTTT,CASSMGLNTDTQYF
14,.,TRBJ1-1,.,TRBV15,TGTGCCACCAGCAGAGATGAGGGAACCACTGAAGCTTTCTTT,CATSRDEGTTEAFF
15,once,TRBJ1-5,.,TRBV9,TGTGCCAGCAGCGTAGGGGGGGTCAGCAATCAGCCCCAGCATTTT,CASSVGGVSNQPQHF
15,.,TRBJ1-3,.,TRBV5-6,TGTGCCAGCAGCTTAAGAGACAGGCATGGAAACACCATATATTTT,CASSLRDRHGNTIYF
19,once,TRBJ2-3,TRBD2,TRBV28,TGTGCCAGCAGCGTCGGGACTAGCGGGAGAGCCGCGAAGTTGGATACGCAGTATTTT,CASSVGTSGRAAKLDTQYF
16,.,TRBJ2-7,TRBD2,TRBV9,TGTGCCAGCAGCGCAACCGGGACTAGCGGCGACTACGAGCAGTACTTC,CASSATGTSGDYEQYF
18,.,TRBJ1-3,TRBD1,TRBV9,TGTGCCAGCAGCGTACGACAGGGGGGGCCATTCTCTGGAAACACCATATATTTT,CASSVRQGGPFSGNTIYF
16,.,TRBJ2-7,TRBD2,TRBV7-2,TGTGCCAGCAGCGCCGACTCTAGCGGACACCCCTACGAGCAGTACTTC,CASSADSSGHPYEQYF
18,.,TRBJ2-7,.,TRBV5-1,TGCGCCAGCAGCCCCACCGGGAGTTCTCAGTGGGGGGTCTACGAGCAGTACTTC,CASSPTGSSQWGVYEQYF
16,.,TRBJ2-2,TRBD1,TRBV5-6,TGTGCCAGCAGCCCCCGACAGGGGGCGAGGACCGGGGAGCTGTTTTTT,CASSPRQGARTGELFF
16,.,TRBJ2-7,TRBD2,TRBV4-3,TGCGCCAGCAGCCAAAGTGGCGGGAGTAGCTCCTACGAGCAGTACTTC,CASSQSGGSSSYEQYF
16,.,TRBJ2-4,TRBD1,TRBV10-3,TGTGCCATCAGTGGTAGACAGGGGTTGGCCAAAAACATTCAGTACTTC,CAISGRQGLAKNIQYF
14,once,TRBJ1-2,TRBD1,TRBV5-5,TGTGCCAGCAGCTTGGGGGACAGGGCCTATGGCTACACCTTC,CASSLGDRAYGYTF
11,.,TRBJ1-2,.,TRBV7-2,TGTGCCAGCAGTTCAGGGCCTGGCTACACCTTC,CASSSGPGYTF